This TCR beta chain is drawn from a study of T cells in Graves' hyperthyroidism and ophthalmopathy. The trim removed 5 bases at V and 6 bases at J, leaving 10 bases unmatched. Germline CDR1 and CDR2: DFQATT and SNEGSKA (reference sequence). CDR3 size: 14 residues. Researchers defined stable Graves' hyperthyroidism as no ophthalmopathy progression within 18 months. Criteria for exclusion of patients were uncontrolled infection, other autoimmune disease, pregnancy or lactation. Notes on the study in general: Ophthalmopathy was predicted by the model a median of approximately 6 months ahead of onset. Blood also showed most of the thyroid clonotypes that were expanded above 0.001.

Regions amplified from RNA transcripts were the TCR beta CDR3 regions. In the first-round RT-PCR of the TCR CDR3, the HTBI primer set was used. TCRdb processed the multiplex PCR reads anew with MiXCR; each CDR3 protein has one entry. The profile covers almost 600,000 distinct CDR3 sequences, with roughly 50% appearing a single time and around 7.7% taken by the ten largest. Concerning this clonotype itself: What it binds is not known.

The rearrangement joins TRBV20-1 to TRBJ1-5; 7 nucleotides line up with TRBD1. The sequenced material came from peripheral blood or thyroid tissue (not recorded which). The receptor was derived from a woman younger than 35 with Graves' hyperthyroidism. In DNA form, the CDR3 reads TGCAGTGCTGACGGGACAGCGGACGGTCAGCCCCAGCATTTT. It translates to CSADGTADGQPQHF.